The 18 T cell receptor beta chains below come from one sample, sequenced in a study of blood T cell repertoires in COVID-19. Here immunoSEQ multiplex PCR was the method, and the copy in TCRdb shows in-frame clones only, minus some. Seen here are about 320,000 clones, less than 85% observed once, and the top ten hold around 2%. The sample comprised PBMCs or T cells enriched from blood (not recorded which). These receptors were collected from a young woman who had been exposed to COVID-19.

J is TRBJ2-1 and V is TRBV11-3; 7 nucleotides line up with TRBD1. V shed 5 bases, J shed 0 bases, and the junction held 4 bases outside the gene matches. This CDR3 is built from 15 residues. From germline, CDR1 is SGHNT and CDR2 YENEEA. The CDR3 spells CASSQDRSSYNEQFF. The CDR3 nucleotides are TGTGCCAGCAGCCAGGACAGGAGCTCCTACAATGAGCAGTTCTTC.

The DNA for the CDR3 is TGTGCCAGCAGCCCCACTTCAATAGCGGTTCAAGAGACCCAGTACTTC. Encoded protein: CASSPTSIAVQETQYF. The chain employs TRBV7-3 and TRBJ2-5, with a possible D match to TRBD2 (6 bases). This CDR3 has 16 residues. With 5 bases removed from V and 2 bases from J, the gap between germline ends came to 18 bases. Germline CDR1 SGHTA, CDR2 FQGTGA.

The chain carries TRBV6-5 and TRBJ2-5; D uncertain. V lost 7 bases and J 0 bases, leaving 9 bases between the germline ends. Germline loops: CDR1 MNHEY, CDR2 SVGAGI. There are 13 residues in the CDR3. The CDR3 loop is CASTLDHQETQYF. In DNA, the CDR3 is TGTGCCAGCACCCTAGACCACCAAGAGACCCAGTACTTC.

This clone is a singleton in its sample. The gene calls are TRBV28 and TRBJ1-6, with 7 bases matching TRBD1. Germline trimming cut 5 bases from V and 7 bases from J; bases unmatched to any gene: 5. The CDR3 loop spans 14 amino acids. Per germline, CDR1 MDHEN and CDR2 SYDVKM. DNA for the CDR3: TGTGCCAGCAGTCCAGGGGGGATGAATTCACCCCTCCACTTT. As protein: CASSPGGMNSPLHF. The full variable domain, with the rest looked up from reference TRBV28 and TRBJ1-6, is DVKVTQSSRYLVKRTGEKVFLECVQDMDHENMFWYRQDPGLGLRLIYFSYDVKMKEKGDIPEGYSVSREKKERFSLILESASTNQTSMYLCASSPGGMNSPLHFGNGTRLTVT.

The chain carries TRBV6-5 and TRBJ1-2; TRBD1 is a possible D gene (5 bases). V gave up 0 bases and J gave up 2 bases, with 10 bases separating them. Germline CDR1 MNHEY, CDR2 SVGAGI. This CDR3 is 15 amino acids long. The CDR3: CASSYSSGGNYGYTF. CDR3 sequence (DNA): TGTGCCAGCAGTTACTCGTCGGGGGGGAACTATGGCTACACCTTC.

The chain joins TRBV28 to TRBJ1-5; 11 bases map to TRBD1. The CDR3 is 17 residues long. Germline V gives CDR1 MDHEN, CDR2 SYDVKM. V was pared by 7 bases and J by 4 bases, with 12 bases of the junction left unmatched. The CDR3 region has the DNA TGTGCCAGCAAAACCGGACAGGGGGCTTCACTTAATCAGCCCCAGCATTTT. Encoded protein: CASKTGQGASLNQPQHF.

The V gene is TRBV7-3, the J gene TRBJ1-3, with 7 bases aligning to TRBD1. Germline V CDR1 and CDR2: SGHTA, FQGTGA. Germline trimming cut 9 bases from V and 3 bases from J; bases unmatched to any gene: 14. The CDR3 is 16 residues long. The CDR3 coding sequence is TGTGCCAGTCGGTACAGGGGAGATTGGAATGGAAACACCATATATTTT. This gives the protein CASRYRGDWNGNTIYF.

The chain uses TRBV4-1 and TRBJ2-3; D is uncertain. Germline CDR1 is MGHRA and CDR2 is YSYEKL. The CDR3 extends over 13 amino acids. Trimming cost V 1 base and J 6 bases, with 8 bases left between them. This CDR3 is CASSQGGSDTQYF. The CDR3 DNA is TGCGCCAGCAGCCAAGGCGGCTCCGATACGCAGTATTTT.

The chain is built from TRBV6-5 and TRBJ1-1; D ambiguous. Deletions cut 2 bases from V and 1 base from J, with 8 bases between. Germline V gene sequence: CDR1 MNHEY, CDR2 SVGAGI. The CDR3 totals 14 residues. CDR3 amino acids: CASSYTGSNTEAFF. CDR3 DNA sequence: TGTGCCAGCAGTTACACGGGGTCGAACACTGAAGCTTTCTTT.

The CDR3 nucleotides read TGTGCCAGCAGCCAAAGGAGGGGAGGATGGAACACTGAAGCTTTCTTT. Translation: CASSQRRGGWNTEAFF. The chain couples TRBV14 to TRBJ1-1; a possible D gene is TRBD1 (5 bases). The ends were cut back, 2 bases at V and 1 base at J, with 14 bases in the middle. The CDR3 runs to 16 residues. Germline V gene sequence: CDR1 SGHDN, CDR2 FVKESK.

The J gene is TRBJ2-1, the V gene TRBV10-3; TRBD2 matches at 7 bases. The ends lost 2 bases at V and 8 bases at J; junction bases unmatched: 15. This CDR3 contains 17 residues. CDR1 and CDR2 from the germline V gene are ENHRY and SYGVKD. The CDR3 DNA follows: TGTGCCATCAGTGAGGTAGACCTAGCGGCTCACGGATATGAGCAGTTCTTC. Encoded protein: CAISEVDLAAHGYEQFF.

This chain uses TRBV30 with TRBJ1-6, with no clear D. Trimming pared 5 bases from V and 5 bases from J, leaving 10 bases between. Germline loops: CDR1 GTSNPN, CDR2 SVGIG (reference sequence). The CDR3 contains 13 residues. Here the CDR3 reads CAWGREDNSPLHF. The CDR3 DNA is TGTGCCTGGGGGCGAGAAGATAATTCACCCCTCCACTTT.

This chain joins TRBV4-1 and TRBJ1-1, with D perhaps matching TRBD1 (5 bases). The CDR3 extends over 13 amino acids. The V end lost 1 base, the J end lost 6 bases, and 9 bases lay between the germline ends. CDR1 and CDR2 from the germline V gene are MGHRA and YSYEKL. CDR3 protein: CASSQGREAEAFF. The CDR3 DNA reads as TGCGCCAGCAGCCAAGGCAGGGAGGCTGAAGCTTTCTTT.

CDR3 residues: CASSGKGTGANVLTF. CDR3 coding DNA: TGTGCCAGCAGCGGGAAGGGGACTGGGGCCAACGTCCTGACTTTC. The V and J genes are TRBV7-2 and TRBJ2-6; D is possibly TRBD1 (5 bases). Germline CDR1 is SGHTA and CDR2 is FQGNSA. V was trimmed by 5 bases and J by 2 bases, leaving 10 bases between them. The CDR3 length is 15 residues.

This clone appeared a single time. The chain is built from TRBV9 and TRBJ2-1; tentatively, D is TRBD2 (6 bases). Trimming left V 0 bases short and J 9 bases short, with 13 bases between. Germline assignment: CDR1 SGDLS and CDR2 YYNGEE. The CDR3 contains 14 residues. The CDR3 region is CASSVAGEPFEQFF. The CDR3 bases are TGTGCCAGCAGCGTAGCGGGGGAACCATTTGAGCAGTTCTTC.

The CDR3 reads CASSLGGVTEAFF. The CDR3 coding sequence is TGTGCCAGCAGCTTAGGAGGGGTTACTGAAGCTTTCTTT. The chain links TRBV13 to TRBJ1-1; D is perhaps TRBD1 (5 bases). The CDR3 has 13 amino acids. Germline CDR1 reads PRHDT; CDR2 reads FYEKMQ (reference sequence). Trimming removed 0 bases from V and 5 bases from J, with 7 bases in between. The full variable domain, with the rest looked up from reference TRBV13 and TRBJ1-1, is AAGVIQSPRHLIKEKRETATLKCYPIPRHDTVYWYQQGPGQDPQFLISFYEKMQSDKGSIPDRFSAQQFSDYHSELNMSSLELGDSALYFCASSLGGVTEAFFGQGTRLTVV.

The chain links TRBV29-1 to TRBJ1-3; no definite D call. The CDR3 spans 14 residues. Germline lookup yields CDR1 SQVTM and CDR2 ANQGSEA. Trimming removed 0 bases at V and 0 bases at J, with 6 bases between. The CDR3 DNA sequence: TGCAGCGTTGAAGATACAAACTCTGGAAACACCATATATTTT. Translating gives CSVEDTNSGNTIYF.

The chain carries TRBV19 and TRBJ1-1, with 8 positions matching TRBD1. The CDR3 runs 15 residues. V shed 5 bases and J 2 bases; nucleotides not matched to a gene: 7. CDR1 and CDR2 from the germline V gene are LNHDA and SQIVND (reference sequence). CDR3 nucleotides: TGTGCCAGTAGTGCCAGGGGGCTTGTCAACACTGAAGCTTTCTTT. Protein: CASSARGLVNTEAFF.